The rows below give T cell receptor beta chains drawn from one sample of a study of blood T cell repertoires in COVID-19. Sequenced by immunoSEQ multiplex PCR; TCRdb stores in-frame clones only, minus some. The top ten clones hold about 6.9% of a sample with approximately 190,000 clones, 80% of them seen once. Source material: peripheral blood. All receptors come from a man between 60 and 70 years old with acute or convalescent COVID-19. CDR3s include the opening cysteine and the closing phenylalanine or tryptophan. The D gene is left open where the match is weak. Rows give clone size only sometimes, using once, few, many, or a class for an expanded clone.

j_gene: TRBJ2-1
d_gene: TRBD2
abundance: few
v_gene: TRBV5-1
CDR3nt: TGCGCCAGCAGCTTACAGAATAGCGGGAGTGTCGATGAGCAGTTCTTC
CDR3aa: CASSLQNSGSVDEQFF

j_gene: TRBJ2-1
d_gene: .
abundance: .
v_gene: TRBV24-1
CDR3nt: TGTGCCACCAGTGAATTACAGGGCTACAATGAGCAGTTCTTC
CDR3aa: CATSELQGYNEQFF

j_gene: TRBJ1-1
d_gene: TRBD1
abundance: .
v_gene: TRBV9
CDR3nt: TGTGCCAGCAGCGCGAGACAGGGTGGGGAAGCTTTCTTT
CDR3aa: CASSARQGGEAFF

j_gene: TRBJ2-1
d_gene: TRBD2
abundance: .
v_gene: TRBV9
CDR3nt: TGTGCCAGCAGCGTAGCGAGCGGGGGGGCCAATGAGCAGTTCTTC
CDR3aa: CASSVASGGANEQFF

j_gene: TRBJ2-7
d_gene: .
abundance: .
v_gene: TRBV18
CDR3nt: TGTGCCAGCTCACCAGAAATAGAGAATGAGCAGTACTTC
CDR3aa: CASSPEIENEQYF

j_gene: TRBJ2-1
d_gene: TRBD1
abundance: .
v_gene: TRBV7-8
CDR3nt: TGTGCCAGCAGCTTGCACCGGGACAGGATCTACAATGAGCAGTTCTTC
CDR3aa: CASSLHRDRIYNEQFF

j_gene: TRBJ1-2
d_gene: TRBD1
abundance: .
v_gene: TRBV6-4
CDR3nt: TGTGCCAGCAGACTTACTCCAGGGGGCGGCTATGGCTACACCTTC
CDR3aa: CASRLTPGGGYGYTF

j_gene: TRBJ2-1
d_gene: TRBD2
abundance: .
v_gene: TRBV6-2/TRBV6-3
CDR3nt: TGTGCCAGCAGTTACCCAACTTTAGCGGGAGGGCCGGTTCATGAGCAGTTCTTC
CDR3aa: CASSYPTLAGGPVHEQFF

j_gene: TRBJ1-2
d_gene: .
abundance: .
v_gene: TRBV6-5
CDR3nt: TGTGCCAGCAGTTACTCCAATGGGGAGGCGACCTTC
CDR3aa: CASSYSNGEATF

j_gene: TRBJ2-3
d_gene: TRBD1
abundance: .
v_gene: TRBV5-1
CDR3nt: TGCGCCAGCAGCCCAGCCGGGACAGGGTCAGCGGATACGCAGTATTTT
CDR3aa: CASSPAGTGSADTQYF

j_gene: TRBJ2-1
d_gene: .
abundance: many
v_gene: TRBV29-1
CDR3nt: TGCAGCGTCTACCCGGGACTTAGCAATGAGCAGTTCTTC
CDR3aa: CSVYPGLSNEQFF

j_gene: TRBJ1-2
d_gene: TRBD1
abundance: .
v_gene: TRBV27
CDR3nt: TGTGCCAGCAGTTTAGCAGGGGGCGCCGGGTGGGGCGGCTACACCTTC
CDR3aa: CASSLAGGAGWGGYTF

j_gene: TRBJ2-6
d_gene: .
abundance: once
v_gene: TRBV3-1/TRBV3-2
CDR3nt: TGTGCCAGCAGCCGCCAGGGGGGGGCCAACGTCCTGACTTTC
CDR3aa: CASSRQGGANVLTF

j_gene: TRBJ2-7
d_gene: .
abundance: few
v_gene: TRBV7-6
CDR3nt: TGTGCCAGCAGCTTAGCGCTTCGGAGCTACGAGCAGTACTTC
CDR3aa: CASSLALRSYEQYF

j_gene: TRBJ1-5
d_gene: .
abundance: .
v_gene: TRBV2
CDR3nt: TGTGCCAGCAGTGATTATCTATATCCCCAGCATTTT
CDR3aa: CASSDYLYPQHF

j_gene: TRBJ2-1
d_gene: TRBD1
abundance: .
v_gene: TRBV19
CDR3nt: TGTGCCAGTGGCCCGACAGGGCTCGGGGATGAGCAGTTCTTC
CDR3aa: CASGPTGLGDEQFF

j_gene: TRBJ1-1
d_gene: TRBD1
abundance: .
v_gene: TRBV11-2
CDR3nt: TGTGCCAGCAGCTCCAGGGGGGAAACTGAAGCTTTCTTT
CDR3aa: CASSSRGETEAFF

j_gene: TRBJ2-2
d_gene: .
abundance: .
v_gene: TRBV6-1
CDR3nt: TGTGCCAGCAGTGAAAGCCGGGGTTATGGGGAGCTGTTTTTT
CDR3aa: CASSESRGYGELFF

j_gene: TRBJ2-1
d_gene: .
abundance: few
v_gene: TRBV5-1
CDR3nt: TGCGCCAGCAGATCTAGTGGGTCGTCCTACAATGAGCAGTTCTTC
CDR3aa: CASRSSGSSYNEQFF

j_gene: TRBJ1-6
d_gene: .
abundance: once
v_gene: TRBV7-2
CDR3nt: TGTGCCAGCAGCCCGGAGGGGCAGAGAAATTCACCCCTCCACTTT
CDR3aa: CASSPEGQRNSPLHF

j_gene: TRBJ1-2
d_gene: TRBD1
abundance: .
v_gene: TRBV24-1
CDR3nt: TGTGCCACCAGTGATTCGGGGACAGGGGACGGCTACACCTTC
CDR3aa: CATSDSGTGDGYTF

j_gene: TRBJ1-6
d_gene: .
abundance: .
v_gene: TRBV27
CDR3nt: TGTGCCAGCAGTTTAGAGGGTTCCTATAATTCACCCCTCCACTTT
CDR3aa: CASSLEGSYNSPLHF

j_gene: TRBJ1-2
d_gene: TRBD1
abundance: .
v_gene: TRBV6-2/TRBV6-3
CDR3nt: TGTGCCAGCAGTCGCCCGACAGGGACAGAAAAGATTGACTATGGCTACACCTTC
CDR3aa: CASSRPTGTEKIDYGYTF

j_gene: TRBJ2-3
d_gene: TRBD2
abundance: .
v_gene: TRBV9
CDR3nt: TGTGCCAGCAGCCAAACTAGCGGCTACACAGATACGCAGTATTTT
CDR3aa: CASSQTSGYTDTQYF

j_gene: TRBJ1-1
d_gene: .
abundance: .
v_gene: TRBV11-3
CDR3nt: TGTGCCAGCAGCTTTGGGGGCGGCACTGAAGCTTTCTTT
CDR3aa: CASSFGGGTEAFF

j_gene: TRBJ2-5
d_gene: TRBD2
abundance: .
v_gene: TRBV4-3
CDR3nt: TGCGCCAGCAGCCAGGGGGGGGTTGGGACCCAGTACTTC
CDR3aa: CASSQGGVGTQYF

j_gene: TRBJ1-4
d_gene: .
abundance: once
v_gene: TRBV7-2
CDR3nt: TGTGCCAGCAGCTTTGGAACAGCAGAGAATGAAAAACTGTTTTTT
CDR3aa: CASSFGTAENEKLFF

j_gene: TRBJ1-4
d_gene: TRBD1
abundance: .
v_gene: TRBV5-1
CDR3nt: TGCGCCAGCAGCTTGGGGGGGACAGCCGCAACTAATGAAAAACTGTTTTTT
CDR3aa: CASSLGGTAATNEKLFF

j_gene: TRBJ2-2
d_gene: .
abundance: .
v_gene: TRBV19
CDR3nt: TGTGCCAGTAGTATAGTGGGAGTCCAAAACACCGGGGAGCTGTTTTTT
CDR3aa: CASSIVGVQNTGELFF

j_gene: TRBJ1-1
d_gene: .
abundance: .
v_gene: TRBV4-1
CDR3nt: TGCGCCAGCAGCCAACGCGCAGGTAGGAACACTGAAGCTTTCTTT
CDR3aa: CASSQRAGRNTEAFF

j_gene: TRBJ1-1
d_gene: TRBD1
abundance: .
v_gene: TRBV9
CDR3nt: TGTGCCAGCAGCTCTCGACAGGGGGTAACTGAAGCTTTCTTT
CDR3aa: CASSSRQGVTEAFF

j_gene: TRBJ2-1
d_gene: TRBD2
abundance: .
v_gene: TRBV19
CDR3nt: TGTGCCAGTAGTAAGTCCCTCCTAGCGGGGGTGTACAATGAGCAGTTCTTC
CDR3aa: CASSKSLLAGVYNEQFF

j_gene: TRBJ2-2
d_gene: .
abundance: .
v_gene: TRBV29-1
CDR3nt: TGCAGCGTTGGTTCCAGGGGCACCGGGGAGCTGTTTTTT
CDR3aa: CSVGSRGTGELFF